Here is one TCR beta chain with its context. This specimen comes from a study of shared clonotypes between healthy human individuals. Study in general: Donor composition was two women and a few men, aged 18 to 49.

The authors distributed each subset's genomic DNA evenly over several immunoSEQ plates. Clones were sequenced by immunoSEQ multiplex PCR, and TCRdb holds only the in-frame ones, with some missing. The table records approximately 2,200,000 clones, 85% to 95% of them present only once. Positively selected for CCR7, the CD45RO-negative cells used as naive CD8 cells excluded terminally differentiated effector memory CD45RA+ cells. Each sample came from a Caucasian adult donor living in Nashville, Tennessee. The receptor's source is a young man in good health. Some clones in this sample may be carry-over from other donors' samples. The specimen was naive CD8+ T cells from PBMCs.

CDR3 DNA sequence: TGTGCCAGCACCCATGGGGTGATGCGGTCCGAGACCCAGTACTTC. Translating it yields CASTHGVMRSETQYF. V usage is TRBV28 and J usage is TRBJ2-5; no definite D call. The CDR3 consists of 15 residues. The V end lost 7 bases, the J end lost 5 bases, and 20 bases lay between the germline ends. Germline V CDR1 and CDR2: MDHEN, SYDVKM.